This T cell receptor beta chain was retrieved from a study of CD8 T cells in ankylosing spondylitis. Points from the study as a whole: Matched synovial fluid from ankylosing spondylitis patients was reported to be enriched for disease-linked clones. Relatively scarce in peripheral blood, disease-linked clones were CD8+.

This clonotype was recorded a few times. The antigen remains unidentified. The CDR3 extends over 11 amino acids. CDR1 and CDR2 (germline): SQVTM, ANQGSEA. V dropped 3 bases and J dropped 7 bases, with 6 bases sitting between them. Quantitative 5'-RACE with molecular barcodes was used to make the TCR beta libraries. TCRdb re-called the 5' RACE reads through MiXCR, storing one row per CDR3 protein. This table has about 140,000 distinct CDR3 sequences, more than 7% appearing once. The receptor was derived from a male donor with ankylosing spondylitis. Sequencing input: synovial fluid, either unsorted or a sorted T cell fraction (not recorded which). This chain uses TRBV29-1 with TRBJ2-2, with unresolved D. The CDR3 nucleotides read TGCAGCGTTGATAACCGCGGGGAGCTGTTTTTT. This encodes CSVDNRGELFF.